The 9 T cell receptor beta chains in this list originate from one sample, sequenced in a study of blood T cell repertoires in COVID-19 (dated by TCRdb to 2018 to 2020). Libraries were constructed by the immunoSEQ multiplex PCR assay. TCRdb carries this immuneACCESS record with in-frame sequences only. Its versions omit some clonotypes, under half of them owing to an unresolved V gene in the studies checked, with the rest unexplained. In all, the sample holds about 68,000 clones, and roughly 85% of those were seen once. Over 7.5% of the sample rests with the top ten. The sequencing input was peripheral blood. Every receptor here comes from a man younger than 45 with acute or convalescent COVID-19.

The rearrangement joins TRBV6-2 or TRBV6-3 to TRBJ2-1; TRBD2 aligns across 8 bases. The CDR3 has 11 amino acids. Germline CDR1 and CDR2: MNHEY and SVGEGT. Trimming cost V 6 bases and J 10 bases; bases outside gene matches: 2. This CDR3 reads CASSQRGEQFF. The CDR3 bases are TGTGCCAGCAGCCAGCGGGGGGAGCAGTTCTTC.

This clone was seen just once. This chain uses TRBV11-2 with TRBJ2-7; 8 bases match TRBD2. Per germline, CDR1 SGHAT and CDR2 FQNNGV. The CDR3 is 16 residues long. The J segment lost 5 bases and the V segment lost 1 base, leaving 10 bases of the junction unmatched. CDR3 in amino acids: CASSLVSGSAWNEQYF. The CDR3 DNA reads as TGTGCCAGCAGCTTAGTCAGCGGGAGCGCTTGGAACGAGCAGTACTTC.

A single count supports this clone. The chain links TRBV12-3 or TRBV12-4 to TRBJ1-2; unclear D gene. The CDR3 runs 13 residues. The V end lost 6 bases, the J end lost 3 bases, and 11 bases lay between the germline ends. CDR3 sequence (DNA): TGTGCCAGCAGCCGGAGGACGGACTATGGCTACACCTTC. This encodes CASSRRTDYGYTF.

This clone was recorded only once. This chain uses TRBV18 with TRBJ2-7; the match to TRBD2 covers 8 bases. V lost 2 bases to trimming and J lost 9 bases; unmatched junction nucleotides: 12. The CDR3 extends over 15 amino acids. CDR1 and CDR2 (germline): KGHSH, LQKENI. The CDR3 nucleotides read TGTGCCAGCTCACCAAGAACTAGCGGTAAATTTGGGCAGTACTTC. It translates to CASSPRTSGKFGQYF. The variable domain in full, with the rest retrieved from reference TRBV18 and TRBJ2-7, is NAGVMQNPRHLVRRRGQEARLRCSPMKGHSHVYWYRQLPEEGLKFMVYLQKENIIDESGMPKERFSAEFPKEGPSILRIQQVVRGDSAAYFCASSPRTSGKFGQYFGPGTRLTVT.

The rearrangement links TRBV5-4 to TRBJ2-6; the match to TRBD2 covers 8 bases. Germline assignment: CDR1 SGHNT and CDR2 YYREEE (reference sequence). V lost 6 bases and J lost 0; bases outside the gene matches: 8. The CDR3 loop spans 17 amino acids. DNA for the CDR3: TGTGCCAGCACCTCGGGAGGGGGGTTCTCTGGGGCCAACGTCCTGACTTTC. Protein sequence: CASTSGGGFSGANVLTF. The variable domain in full, with the rest retrieved from reference TRBV5-4 and TRBJ2-6, is ETGVTQSPTHLIKTRGQQVTLRCSSQSGHNTVSWYQQALGQGPQFIFQYYREEENGRGNFPPRFSGLQFPNYSSELNVNALELDDSALYLCASTSGGGFSGANVLTFGAGSRLTVL.

This clone showed up just a few times. This chain links TRBV13 with TRBJ2-1; D is possibly TRBD2 (6 bases). Trimming removed 5 bases from V and 0 bases from J, with 8 bases in between. The CDR3 contains 14 residues. Germline-derived CDR1 and CDR2 are PRHDT and FYEKMQ (reference sequence). Here the CDR3 reads CASSGRSSYNEQFF. CDR3 DNA: TGTGCCAGCAGCGGGAGGAGCTCCTACAATGAGCAGTTCTTC.

The J gene is TRBJ2-3, the V gene TRBV28, with 7 bases that match TRBD1. V trimming: 5 bases; J trimming: 3 bases; junction bases outside the gene matches: 8. The CDR3 length is 15 residues. Germline CDR1 and CDR2: MDHEN and SYDVKM. The CDR3 region is CASSARQGFTDTQYF. CDR3 DNA: TGTGCCAGCAGTGCAAGACAGGGATTTACAGATACGCAGTATTTT.

This clone was detected only a few times. The CDR3 bases are TGTGCCAGCAGTTTGGGGACAGGCGTGAACGAGCAGTACTTC. It is translated as CASSLGTGVNEQYF. The chain has TRBV27 and TRBJ2-7; 8 nucleotides agree with TRBD1. Germline V lookup: CDR1 MNHEY, CDR2 SMNVEV (reference sequence). The CDR3 consists of 14 residues. With 3 bases clipped from V and 5 bases from J, the junction kept 6 bases outside the gene matches.

The genes are TRBV5-1 and TRBJ2-7, with D perhaps TRBD1 (6 bases). Trimming removed 7 bases from V and 3 bases from J, with 14 bases in between. The CDR3 has 13 residues. Germline V gene sequence: CDR1 SGHRS, CDR2 YFSETQ. In nucleotides, the CDR3 is TGCGCCAGCTCACAGGGCATCTTCTACGAGCAGTACTTC. The encoded protein is CASSQGIFYEQYF.